The entry below gives a single T cell receptor (beta chain) sequence along with its context. Its antigen specificity is not known. Base-call qualities are not available, and no considerably larger clone is one nucleotide away. Receptors were amplified or captured by the immunoSEQ multiplex PCR assay. This is the immuneACCESS table as TCRdb keeps it, with only in-frame sequences that have V and J called. A part of the clones is gone; compared with another copy, unresolved V genes explain less than half, and the rest is unexplained. The sample yields roughly 130,000 clones; approximately 94% were counted once. The ten top clones hold 3.5% to 4% of the sample. The sample belongs to a study of control samples from healthy donors and cancer patients (TCRdb year 2020). CDR3 length: 14 amino acids, cysteine to phenylalanine. Just the 42-base CDR3 DNA is kept, in frame starting at base 1. The germline V gene encodes CDR1 LGHNA and CDR2 YSLEER. The trim is 0 bases for V and 4 bases for J, with a gap of 7 bases between the germline ends.

Sequenced sample: blood. The sequence joins TRBV4-3 to TRBJ1-5; no D gene can be assigned with confidence. The origin of this receptor is a man aged 30 to 45 in good health. The DNA sequence follows: TGCGCCAGCAGCCAAGATAACCTAAATCAGCCCCAGCATTTT. Protein translation: CASSQDNLNQPQHF.